These 27 T cell receptor beta chains share one sample of origin, sequenced in a study of early T cells in non-severe SARS-CoV-2 infection. TCRdb itself ran the 5' RACE reads through MiXCR, one entry per CDR3 protein. Here the sample spans about 34,000 distinct CDR3 sequences, around 6% being singletons. The specimen sequenced was whole blood. All receptors derive from an adult who was a healthcare worker with PCR-confirmed SARS-CoV-2 infection or an uninfected control (not recorded which).

This clonotype was observed at least ten times. The chain couples TRBV7-9 to TRBJ1-6; D remains unclear. The CDR3 length is 14 residues. V lost 0 bases, J lost 8 bases, and 8 bases lay in between. Germline values: CDR1 SEHNR, CDR2 FQNEAQ (reference sequence). The CDR3 coding sequence is TGTGCCAGCAGCTTAGCCCCCTTCTATTCACCCCTCCACTTT. It encodes CASSLAPFYSPLHF.

The table lists this clonotype with many counts. Germline and junction disagree at one end, which may indicate a read error. The CDR3 region is CASKRTGFRGANEKLCF. CDR3 nucleotides: TGTGCCAGCAAACGGACAGGGTTTCGTGGGGCTAATGAAAAACTGTGTTTT. The chain combines TRBV28 with TRBJ1-4, with 8 bases that match TRBD1. CDR1 is MDHEN, CDR2 SYDVKM, per germline. The CDR3 sequence is 17 residues long.

This clonotype was detected a few times. The chain has TRBV28 and TRBJ2-3; the match to TRBD1 covers 10 bases. The CDR3 is 15 residues long. CDR1 and CDR2 (germline): MDHEN, SYDVKM. The V and J ends lost 4 bases and 2 bases, in that order; junction bases with no gene match: 3. CDR3 residues: CASSSRQGATDTQYF. The CDR3 DNA reads as TGTGCCAGCAGTTCCCGACAGGGGGCCACAGATACGCAGTATTTT.

This clonotype has a handful of counts. The gene calls are TRBV27 and TRBJ2-7; 8 bases fit TRBD1. Trimming took 5 bases from V and 3 from J; bases not matched to a gene: 9. Germline lookup yields CDR1 MNHEY and CDR2 SMNVEV (reference sequence). This CDR3 has 15 amino acids. CDR3 nucleotide sequence: TGTGCCAGCAGTCCATCCGGGACAGGAAACTACGAGCAGTACTTC. Residues: CASSPSGTGNYEQYF.

The chain carries TRBV5-1 and TRBJ2-7; the match to TRBD1 covers 7 bases. The V gene's germline CDR1 is SGHRS and CDR2 YFSETQ. This CDR3 is 14 amino acids long. V shed 2 bases and J 2 bases; nucleotides not matched to a gene: 4. The CDR3: CASSFGDRPYEQYF. In nucleotides, the CDR3 is TGCGCCAGCAGCTTCGGGGACAGACCCTACGAGCAGTACTTC.

This clonotype came up many times. The chain combines TRBV15 with TRBJ2-1, with TRBD1 identical over 7 bases. The CDR3 is made up of 14 amino acids. Per the germline V gene, CDR1 is LNHNV and CDR2 is YYDKDF (reference sequence). V trimming: 7 bases; J trimming: 8 bases; junction bases outside the gene matches: 11. The CDR3 region is CATTLAGGNDEQFF. As DNA, the CDR3 is TGTGCCACCACATTAGCAGGGGGTAATGATGAGCAGTTCTTC.

This clonotype was picked up a small number of times. Here the CDR3 reads CASSHRGEETQYF. In DNA form, the CDR3 reads TGTGCCAGCAGCCACCGGGGGGAAGAGACCCAGTACTTC. The chain carries TRBV3-1 and TRBJ2-5, with 7 bases matching TRBD2. This CDR3 is built from 13 residues. The trim removed 3 bases at V and 3 bases at J, leaving 1 base unmatched. Germline loops: CDR1 LGHDT, CDR2 YNNKEL (reference sequence).

This clonotype occurred many times. The gene calls are TRBV12-3 or TRBV12-4 and TRBJ2-4; 10 bases are shared with TRBD1. There are 14 residues in the CDR3. V shed 5 bases and J 8 bases; nucleotides not matched to a gene: 6. This CDR3 is CASSPRTGGYIQYF. CDR3 coding DNA: TGTGCCAGCAGTCCAAGGACAGGGGGATACATTCAGTACTTC.

There are many counts of this clonotype. V is TRBV29-1 and J is TRBJ1-5; TRBD1 is a possible D gene (6 bases). This CDR3 region has 14 residues. With 7 bases removed from V and 5 bases from J, the gap between germline ends came to 18 bases. CDR1 is SQVTM, CDR2 ANQGSEA, per germline. The CDR3 here is CSAKSGGRDQPQHF. CDR3 nucleotides: TGCAGCGCCAAAAGCGGGGGGCGAGATCAGCCCCAGCATTTT.

V and J are TRBV7-2 and TRBJ2-3; 10 bases are shared with TRBD2. The CDR3 is made up of 17 amino acids. V lost 5 bases and J lost 3; bases outside the gene matches: 11. Per germline, CDR1 SGHTA and CDR2 FQGNSA. CDR3 in amino acids: CASSAVFSGGRTDTQYF. In DNA, the CDR3 is TGTGCCAGCAGCGCGGTTTTTAGCGGGGGGCGTACAGATACGCAGTATTTT.

This clonotype was observed many times. The gene calls are TRBV20-1 and TRBJ2-7, with TRBD2 identical over 15 bases. This CDR3 spans 15 amino acids. V lost 3 bases to trimming and J lost 4 bases; unmatched junction nucleotides: 4. Germline V gene lookup returns CDR1 DFQATT and CDR2 SNEGSKA (reference sequence). The CDR3 nucleotides are TGCAGTGCTAGCCCCGGGACTAGCGGGAGGTACGAGCAGTACTTC. Translating gives CSASPGTSGRYEQYF.

Ten or more counts support this clonotype. This rearrangement joins TRBV7-2 to TRBJ2-1; 12 nucleotides agree with TRBD2. Per germline, CDR1 SGHTA and CDR2 FQGNSA. The CDR3 consists of 17 residues. The trim removed 5 bases at V and 1 base at J, leaving 6 bases unmatched. CDR3 protein: CASSETSGGGSYNEQFF. The CDR3 nucleotides read TGTGCCAGCAGCGAGACTAGCGGGGGAGGGTCCTACAATGAGCAGTTCTTC.

This clonotype was observed at least ten times. The rearrangement uses TRBV6-5 and TRBJ2-6; D is perhaps TRBD1 or TRBD2 (5 bases each). V was clipped by 0 bases and J by 11 bases, with 11 bases between them. The CDR3 has 14 residues. CDR1 and CDR2 from the germline V gene are MNHEY and SVGAGI. CDR3 nucleotide sequence: TGTGCCAGCAGTTACTCCGGGACCCCTCACGTCCTGACTTTC. Translating gives CASSYSGTPHVLTF.

The sample holds many counts of this clonotype. The chain joins TRBV7-2 to TRBJ2-1; unclear D gene. The germline V gene encodes CDR1 SGHTA and CDR2 FQGNSA. CDR3 length: 14 amino acids. Deletions cut 0 bases from V and 8 bases from J, with 11 bases between. CDR3 in amino acids: CASSLAALVDEQFF. The DNA for the CDR3 is TGTGCCAGCAGCTTAGCGGCCCTAGTCGATGAGCAGTTCTTC.

This clonotype was counted at least ten times. This chain joins TRBV5-1 and TRBJ2-1; 9 bases align to TRBD1. The CDR3 totals 15 residues. Germline lookup yields CDR1 SGHRS and CDR2 YFSETQ. V dropped 5 bases and J dropped 6; count of bases not matched to a gene: 9. CDR3 protein: CASSSTGGSFNEQFF. The CDR3, as DNA: TGCGCCAGCAGTTCGACAGGGGGGTCGTTCAATGAGCAGTTCTTC.

This clonotype was seen at least ten times. The gene calls are TRBV20-1 and TRBJ2-1; 11 nucleotides line up with TRBD2. Looked up from germline, CDR1 is DFQATT and CDR2 is SNEGSKA (reference sequence). The CDR3 consists of 15 residues. J was trimmed by 4 bases and V by 6 bases; bases with no gene match: 8. In DNA form, the CDR3 reads TGCAGTGCCAGCATAGCGGGGGGGAAGTACAATGAGCAGTTCTTC. Its protein is CSASIAGGKYNEQFF.

The sample holds many counts of this clonotype. V gene TRBV30 combines with J gene TRBJ1-2; D is undetermined. The CDR3 is made up of 13 amino acids. Between the trimmed V and J ends, which lost 4 bases and 8 bases, there was a span of 17 bases. Germline lookup yields CDR1 GTSNPN and CDR2 SVGIG (reference sequence). For the CDR3, the DNA is TGTGCCTGGATGGCAGGCAAACCAGACGGCTACACCTTC. It translates to CAWMAGKPDGYTF.

The chain has TRBV7-9 and TRBJ2-7; unclear D gene. Trimming cost V 3 bases and J 3 bases, with 9 bases left between them. The CDR3 length is 13 residues. Per germline, CDR1 SEHNR and CDR2 FQNEAQ (reference sequence). CDR3 protein: CASSFSSSYEQYF. CDR3 DNA: TGTGCCAGCAGCTTTAGCTCCAGCTACGAGCAGTACTTC.

The chain links TRBV7-8 to TRBJ1-5, with a weak D call TRBD1 (5 bases). Looked up from germline, CDR1 is SGHVS and CDR2 is FQNEAQ. There are 16 residues in the CDR3. Trimming removed 1 base from V and 1 base from J, with 11 bases in between. The CDR3 DNA reads as TGTGCCAGCAGCTTAGACTCGGGGGAGAGCAATCAGCCCCAGCATTTT. The encoded protein is CASSLDSGESNQPQHF.

This clonotype was counted at least ten times. The chain is built from TRBV5-1 and TRBJ2-1; D is possibly TRBD1 or TRBD2 (5 bases each). Germline assignment: CDR1 SGHRS and CDR2 YFSETQ. V lost 2 bases to trimming and J lost 0 bases, with 9 bases between them. This CDR3 has 15 residues. The CDR3 protein is CASSLTGLSYNEQFF. CDR3 in DNA: TGCGCCAGCAGCTTAACGGGGCTCTCCTACAATGAGCAGTTCTTC.

In its sample, this clonotype was seen a few times. The V and J genes are TRBV7-2 and TRBJ2-1, with 9 bases identical to TRBD2. Germline CDR1 reads SGHTA; CDR2 reads FQGNSA. J gave up 6 bases and V 1 base, and 7 bases lay outside the gene matches. The length of the CDR3 is 16 residues. Written as DNA, the CDR3 is TGTGCCAGCAGCTTAGAGGCTAGCGGGGAGCTCAATGAGCAGTTCTTC. As protein: CASSLEASGELNEQFF.

This clonotype was seen only a few times. The genes are TRBV4-1 and TRBJ2-7; maybe TRBD1 (5 bases). The CDR3 sequence is 15 residues long. CDR1 and CDR2 from the germline V gene are MGHRA and YSYEKL. V lost 3 bases, J lost 3 bases, and 15 bases lay in between. The chain's CDR3 is CASSQPGREVYEQYF. In DNA form, the CDR3 reads TGCGCCAGCAGCCAGCCTGGCAGGGAAGTCTACGAGCAGTACTTC.

The table lists this clonotype with many counts. The chain uses TRBV5-1 and TRBJ2-3, with 8 bases matching TRBD1. The CDR3 is 14 residues long. V dropped 3 bases and J dropped 6; count of bases not matched to a gene: 6. Germline V gene lookup returns CDR1 SGHRS and CDR2 YFSETQ. The CDR3 protein is CASSSDRAGDTQYF. The CDR3 DNA reads TGCGCCAGCAGCTCGGACAGGGCTGGGGATACGCAGTATTTT.

Many counts were recorded for this clonotype. This chain links TRBV19 with TRBJ1-5; 7 nucleotides match TRBD1. With V trimmed by 4 bases and J by 3 bases, 3 bases remained unmatched. The germline V gene has CDR1 LNHDA and CDR2 SQIVND (reference sequence). The CDR3 covers 14 residues. CDR3 sequence: CASSTTGNNQPQHF. In DNA form, the CDR3 reads TGTGCCAGTAGTACGACAGGGAACAATCAGCCCCAGCATTTT.

This clonotype was detected many times. The chain has TRBV18 and TRBJ1-1; TRBD1 agrees at 7 bases. This CDR3 is 15 amino acids long. V gave up 3 bases and J gave up 0 bases; unmatched junction bases: 4. Germline V gene sequence: CDR1 KGHSH, CDR2 LQKENI. This chain's CDR3 is CASSPDRAMNTEAFF. The CDR3 bases are TGTGCCAGCTCACCCGACAGGGCCATGAACACTGAAGCTTTCTTT.

A note on this clonotype: A single base separates this from a much larger clone, so it may be a read error. This chain links TRBV12-3 or TRBV12-4 with TRBJ1-1; 7 bases fit TRBD1. The V gene end was trimmed by 8 bases and the J gene end by 3 bases; junction bases not matched to a gene: 9. This CDR3 region has 14 residues. This CDR3 reads CASGTGAGYTEAFF. Here the CDR3 DNA reads TGTGCCAGCGGAACAGGGGCTGGGTACACTGAAGCTTTCTTT.

This clonotype showed up many times. The chain couples TRBV3-1 to TRBJ2-7, with D maybe TRBD2 (5 bases). V was shortened by 1 base and J by 5 bases, with 12 bases between the two germline ends. This CDR3 region has 14 residues. Germline loops: CDR1 LGHDT, CDR2 YNNKEL (reference sequence). Here the CDR3 reads CASSQGKGGHEQYF. The CDR3 DNA follows: TGTGCCAGCAGCCAAGGCAAAGGAGGACACGAGCAGTACTTC.